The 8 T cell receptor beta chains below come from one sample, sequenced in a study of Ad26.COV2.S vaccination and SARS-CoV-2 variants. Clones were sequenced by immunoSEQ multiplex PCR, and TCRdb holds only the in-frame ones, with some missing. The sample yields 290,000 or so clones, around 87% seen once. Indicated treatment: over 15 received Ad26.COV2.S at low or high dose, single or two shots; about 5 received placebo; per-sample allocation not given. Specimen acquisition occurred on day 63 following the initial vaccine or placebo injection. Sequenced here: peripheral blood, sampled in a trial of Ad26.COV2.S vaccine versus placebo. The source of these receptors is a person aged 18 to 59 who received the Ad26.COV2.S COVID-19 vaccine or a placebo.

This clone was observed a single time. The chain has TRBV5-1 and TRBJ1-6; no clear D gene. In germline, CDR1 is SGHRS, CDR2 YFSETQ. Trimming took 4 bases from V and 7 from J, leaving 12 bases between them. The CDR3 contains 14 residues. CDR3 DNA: TGCGCCAGCAGCCCAGAAGTTCGGAATTCACCCCTCCACTTT. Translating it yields CASSPEVRNSPLHF.

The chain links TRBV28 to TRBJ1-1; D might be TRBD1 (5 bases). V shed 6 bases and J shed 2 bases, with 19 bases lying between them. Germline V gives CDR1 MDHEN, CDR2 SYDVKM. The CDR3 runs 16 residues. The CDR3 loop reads CASSPGVIGGNTEAFF. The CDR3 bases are TGTGCCAGCAGCCCCGGGGTCATTGGGGGAAACACTGAAGCTTTCTTT.

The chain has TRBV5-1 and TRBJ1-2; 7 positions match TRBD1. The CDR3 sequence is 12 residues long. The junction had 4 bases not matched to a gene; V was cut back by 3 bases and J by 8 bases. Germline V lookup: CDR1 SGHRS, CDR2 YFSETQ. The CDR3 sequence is CASSSGQRGYTF. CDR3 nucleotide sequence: TGCGCCAGCAGCTCGGGACAGAGGGGCTACACCTTC.

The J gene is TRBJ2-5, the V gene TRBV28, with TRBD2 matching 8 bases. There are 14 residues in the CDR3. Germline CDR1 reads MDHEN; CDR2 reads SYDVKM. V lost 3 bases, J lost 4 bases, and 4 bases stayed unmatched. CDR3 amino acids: CASSFTSGGETQYF. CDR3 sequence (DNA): TGTGCCAGCAGTTTCACTAGCGGAGGAGAGACCCAGTACTTC.

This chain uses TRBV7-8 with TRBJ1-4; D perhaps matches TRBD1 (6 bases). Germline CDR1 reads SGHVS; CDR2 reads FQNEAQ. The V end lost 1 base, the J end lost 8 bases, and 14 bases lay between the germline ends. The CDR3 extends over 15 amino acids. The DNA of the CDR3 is TGTGCCAGCAGCTTAGAGCGGGGGCTTTGGGAAAAACTGTTTTTT. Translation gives CASSLERGLWEKLFF.

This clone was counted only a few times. CDR3 region: CASSSGPLYEQYF. Here the CDR3 DNA reads TGTGCCAGCAGTTCTGGGCCCCTTTACGAGCAGTACTTC. The chain uses TRBV27 and TRBJ2-7; D call uncertain. The CDR3 consists of 13 residues. The V gene lost 4 bases and the J gene lost 4 bases, with 11 bases spanning the gap. The germline V gene has CDR1 MNHEY and CDR2 SMNVEV (reference sequence).

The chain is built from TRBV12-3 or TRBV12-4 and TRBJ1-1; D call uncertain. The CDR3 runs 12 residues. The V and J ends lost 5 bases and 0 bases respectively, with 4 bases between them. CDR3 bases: TGTGCCAGCAGTCGGATGAACACTGAAGCTTTCTTT. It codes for CASSRMNTEAFF.

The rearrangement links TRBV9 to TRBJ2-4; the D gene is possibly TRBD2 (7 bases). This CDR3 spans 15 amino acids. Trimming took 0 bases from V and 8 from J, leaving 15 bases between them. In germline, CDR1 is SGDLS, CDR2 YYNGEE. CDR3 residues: CASSVEQGGRDIQYF. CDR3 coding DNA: TGTGCCAGCAGCGTAGAACAGGGAGGGAGGGACATTCAGTACTTC.